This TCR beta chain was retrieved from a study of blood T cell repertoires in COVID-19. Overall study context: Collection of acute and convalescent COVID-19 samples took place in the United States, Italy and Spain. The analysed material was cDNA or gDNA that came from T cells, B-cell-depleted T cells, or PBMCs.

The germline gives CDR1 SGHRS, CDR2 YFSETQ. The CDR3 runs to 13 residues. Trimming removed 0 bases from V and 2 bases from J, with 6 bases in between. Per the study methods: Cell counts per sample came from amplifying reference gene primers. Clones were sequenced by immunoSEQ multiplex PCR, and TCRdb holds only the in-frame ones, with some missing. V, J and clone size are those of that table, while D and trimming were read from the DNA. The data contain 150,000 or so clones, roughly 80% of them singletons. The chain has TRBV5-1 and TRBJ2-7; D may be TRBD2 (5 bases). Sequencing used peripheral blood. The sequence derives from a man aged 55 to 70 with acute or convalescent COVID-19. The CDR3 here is CASSLDGAYEQYF. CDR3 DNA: TGCGCCAGCAGCTTGGACGGGGCCTACGAGCAGTACTTC.